This T cell receptor (beta chain) was observed in a study of blood T cell repertoires in COVID-19. Overall study: From T cells, B-cell-depleted T cells, or PBMCs came the material, which was cDNA or gDNA.

This clone was detected once. Per the study methods: Reference gene primer amplification gave nucleated cell count estimates. Assay used: immunoSEQ multiplex PCR; TCRdb lists only in-frame clones, some missing. Clonal size and the V and J genes are those of that table, whereas D and trimming came from the DNA. Of approximately 200,000 clones in the sample, roughly 81% were seen once. The V gene end was trimmed by 4 bases and the J gene end by 6 bases; junction bases not matched to a gene: 9. Germline assignment: CDR1 SGDLS and CDR2 YYNGEE. This CDR3 region has 15 residues. This receptor was obtained from a man between 35 and 55 years old with acute or convalescent COVID-19. Input material: peripheral blood. V gene TRBV9 combines with J gene TRBJ1-3; TRBD1 matches 8 bases. CDR3 bases: TGTGCCAGCAGCTCAACGGGGACAGGAATAAACACCATATATTTT. Protein sequence: CASSSTGTGINTIYF.